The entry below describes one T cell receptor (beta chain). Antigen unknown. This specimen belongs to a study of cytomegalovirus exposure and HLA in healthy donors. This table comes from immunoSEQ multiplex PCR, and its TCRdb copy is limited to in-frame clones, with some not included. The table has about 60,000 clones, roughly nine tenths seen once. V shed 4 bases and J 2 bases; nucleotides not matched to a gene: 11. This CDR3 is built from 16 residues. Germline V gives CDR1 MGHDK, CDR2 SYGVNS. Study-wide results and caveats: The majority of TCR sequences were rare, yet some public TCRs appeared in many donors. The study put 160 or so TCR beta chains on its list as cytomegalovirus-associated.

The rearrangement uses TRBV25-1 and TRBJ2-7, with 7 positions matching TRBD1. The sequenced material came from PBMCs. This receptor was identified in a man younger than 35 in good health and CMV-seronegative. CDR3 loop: CASSGLGTAKTYEQYF. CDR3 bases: TGTGCCAGCAGTGGCCTTGGGACAGCTAAGACCTACGAGCAGTACTTC.